The 15 T cell receptor beta chains below all came from one sample that was sequenced in a study of metastatic and nonmetastatic thyroid tumors. TCRdb re-analyzed the PCR reads using MiXCR. The repertoire includes approximately 21,000 clones, about a fifth of them detected once, and approximately 30% sits in the top ten. Thyroid surgery was performed in patients who had received no treatment beforehand. The sequencing sample was made of blood. The receptors come from a female donor with papillary thyroid cancer or a benign thyroid nodule (not recorded which). Some clones in this sample may be carry-over from other donors' samples.

By frequency in the sample, this clone is medium-sized (0.01 to 0.1%). V and J are TRBV27 and TRBJ2-7, with TRBD1 matching 9 bases. J lost 7 bases, V lost 7 bases, and 17 bases had no gene match. The CDR3 is 16 amino acids. Germline V gene data show CDR1 as MNHEY and CDR2 as SMNVEV (reference sequence). This chain's CDR3 is CASTSNWGQGQIEQYF. CDR3 DNA sequence: TGTGCCAGCACCTCGAACTGGGGACAGGGCCAAATAGAGCAGTACTTC.

Note on this clone: A junction boundary mismatches the germline segment, possibly from a read error. The genes are TRBV7-9 and TRBJ1-1; 8 bases map to TRBD1. The CDR3 sequence is 14 residues long. Germline CDR1 SEHNR, CDR2 FQNEAQ (reference sequence). CDR3 DNA sequence: TGCGCCAGCAGCGAAGTACAGGGGGACACTGAAGCTTTCTTT. It translates to CASSEVQGDTEAFF.

This clone was seen at least ten times. The chain employs TRBV29-1 and TRBJ1-2; no definite D call. Trimming cost V 0 bases and J 6 bases, with 11 bases left between them. CDR1 and CDR2 from the germline V gene are SQVTM and ANQGSEA. This CDR3 spans 13 amino acids. CDR3 DNA sequence: TGCAGCGTTGAAGATCCCCTAGGAAATGGCTACACCTTC. Protein: CSVEDPLGNGYTF. Full variable domain (remainder filled in from reference TRBV29-1 and TRBJ1-2): SAVISQKPSRDICQRGTSLTIQCQVDSQVTMMFWYRQQPGQSLTLIATANQGSEATYESGFVIDKFPISRPNLTFSTLTVSNMSPEDSSIYLCSVEDPLGNGYTFGSGTRLTVV.

This clone is medium-sized within its sample. The V call is TRBV28, the J call TRBJ1-1, with 9 bases lining up with TRBD1. V lost 1 base to trimming and J lost 1 base; unmatched junction nucleotides: 4. Germline V gene lookup returns CDR1 MDHEN and CDR2 SYDVKM. CDR3 length equals 16 residues. CDR3 nucleotides: TGTGCCAGCAGTTTATACGGACAGGGGAGGAACACTGAAGCTTTCTTT. Amino acids: CASSLYGQGRNTEAFF. Together with reference TRBV28 and TRBJ1-1, the CDR3 gives the full variable domain: DVKVTQSSRYLVKRTGEKVFLECVQDMDHENMFWYRQDPGLGLRLIYFSYDVKMKEKGDIPEGYSVSREKKERFSLILESASTNQTSMYLCASSLYGQGRNTEAFFGQGTRLTVV.

The chain has TRBV6-1 and TRBJ1-5, with D possibly TRBD1 on 5 matching bases. The germline gives CDR1 MNHNS, CDR2 SASEGT. The CDR3 extends over 15 amino acids. Trimming stripped 2 bases from V and 2 bases from J, with 10 bases between. The CDR3 here is CASSERGAGNQPQHF. The CDR3 DNA reads TGTGCCAGCAGTGAAAGGGGAGCGGGCAATCAGCCCCAGCATTTT.

Within the sample, this clone is medium-sized. CDR3 nucleotides: TGTGCCAGCAGTTTAGGATCCAGGAGCTCCTATAATTCACCCCTCCACTTT. Protein sequence: CASSLGSRSSYNSPLHF. The chain has TRBV12-3 or TRBV12-4 and TRBJ1-6; no firm D call. V was shortened by 1 base and J by 0 bases, with 10 bases between the two germline ends. The CDR3 totals 17 residues.

In this sample, this clone turned up many times. This chain uses TRBV7-9 with TRBJ2-7; 8 bases are a match to TRBD1. This CDR3 spans 13 amino acids. J gave up 5 bases and V 7 bases, and 7 bases lay outside the gene matches. Germline CDR1 and CDR2: SEHNR and FQNEAQ (reference sequence). CDR3 sequence (DNA): TGTGCCAGCACGGCCGGACAGGGTGACGAGCAGTACTTC. It encodes CASTAGQGDEQYF. The full variable domain, completed using reference TRBV7-9 and TRBJ2-7, is DTGVSQNPRHKITKRGQNVTFRCDPISEHNRLYWYRQTLGQGPEFLTYFQNEAQLEKSRLLSDRFSAERPKGSFSTLEIQRTEQGDSAMYLCASTAGQGDEQYFGPGTRLTVT.

Comment on this clone: The junction departs from germline at one end; a sequencing error may be responsible. This chain connects TRBV7-9 to TRBJ2-7; tentative D call: TRBD2 (5 bases). The CDR3 is 13 residues long. In germline, CDR1 is SEHNR, CDR2 FQNEAQ (reference sequence). The CDR3 is CSSSSTSEVEQYF. Here the CDR3 DNA reads TGTTCCAGCAGCTCGACATCGGAGGTCGAGCAGTACTTC.

This clone has at least ten counts. The rearrangement uses TRBV9 and TRBJ2-5; D unclear. Germline V gene lookup returns CDR1 SGDLS and CDR2 YYNGEE. V was trimmed by 3 bases and J by 5 bases, leaving 20 bases between them. This CDR3 is 16 amino acids long. Written as DNA, the CDR3 is TGTGCCAGCAGCGGAGGCCCGCTAGTAAGTCGGGAGACCCAGTACTTC. It encodes CASSGGPLVSRETQYF.

This clone was observed many times. J is TRBJ2-7 and V is TRBV20-1; possibly TRBD1 or TRBD2 for D (5 bases each). This CDR3 is built from 15 residues. With 1 base removed from V and 1 base from J, the gap between germline ends came to 14 bases. Germline V gene sequence: CDR1 DFQATT, CDR2 SNEGSKA (reference sequence). The chain's CDR3 is CSARAGTSTSYEQYF. Here the CDR3 DNA reads TGCAGTGCTAGAGCTGGGACGAGCACTTCCTACGAGCAGTACTTC.

This clone was detected only a few times. A much larger clone differs by one base, so this may be a read error. V gene TRBV29-1 combines with J gene TRBJ2-7; D ambiguous. V was shortened by 1 base and J by 1 base, with 8 bases between the two germline ends. CDR1 is SQVTM and CDR2 is ANQGSEA in the germline V gene. This CDR3 region has 13 residues. The CDR3 loop reads CSVEGAQSYEQYF. The CDR3 nucleotides read TGCAGCGTTGAAGGGGCACAGTCCTACGAGCAGTACTTC.

This clone was recorded many times. V usage is TRBV28 and J usage is TRBJ1-5; 7 bases agree with TRBD1. J lost 3 bases, V lost 3 bases, and 8 bases had no gene match. CDR1 is MDHEN, CDR2 SYDVKM, per germline. This CDR3 has 16 amino acids. The DNA for the CDR3 is TGTGCCAGCAGTTTTTTCGACAGGGAGGACAATCAGCCCCAGCATTTT. Translation gives CASSFFDREDNQPQHF.

This clone has at least ten counts. Being one base from a much bigger clone, this may be a read error. The rearrangement uses TRBV10-3 and TRBJ1-1, with D perhaps TRBD1 (6 bases). CDR3 size: 15 residues. CDR1 is ENHRY and CDR2 is SYGVKD in the germline V gene. CDR3 sequence (DNA): TGTGCCGTCAGTGAGTCGTGGGGGGGCAACACTGAAGCTTTCTTT. This codes for CAVSESWGGNTEAFF.

In its sample, this clone was seen many times. The rearrangement joins TRBV7-9 to TRBJ1-6; D is uncertain. Germline V gene data show CDR1 as SEHNR and CDR2 as FQNEAQ (reference sequence). The CDR3 is 15 amino acids. The V end lost 1 base, the J end lost 4 bases, and 8 bases lay between the germline ends. The CDR3: CASSLVADYNSPLHF. In nucleotides, the CDR3 is TGTGCCAGCAGCTTAGTTGCGGATTATAATTCACCCCTCCACTTT.

This clone has at least ten counts. The chain has TRBV6-6 and TRBJ2-3; TRBD2 is a possible D gene (5 bases). The CDR3 has 17 amino acids. Trimming stripped 0 bases from V and 0 bases from J, with 13 bases between. Germline V gene data show CDR1 as MNHNY and CDR2 as SVGAGI (reference sequence). DNA of the CDR3: TGTGCCAGCAGTTACTCCCAGCGGCCGATTAGCACAGATACGCAGTATTTT. Residues: CASSYSQRPISTDTQYF.